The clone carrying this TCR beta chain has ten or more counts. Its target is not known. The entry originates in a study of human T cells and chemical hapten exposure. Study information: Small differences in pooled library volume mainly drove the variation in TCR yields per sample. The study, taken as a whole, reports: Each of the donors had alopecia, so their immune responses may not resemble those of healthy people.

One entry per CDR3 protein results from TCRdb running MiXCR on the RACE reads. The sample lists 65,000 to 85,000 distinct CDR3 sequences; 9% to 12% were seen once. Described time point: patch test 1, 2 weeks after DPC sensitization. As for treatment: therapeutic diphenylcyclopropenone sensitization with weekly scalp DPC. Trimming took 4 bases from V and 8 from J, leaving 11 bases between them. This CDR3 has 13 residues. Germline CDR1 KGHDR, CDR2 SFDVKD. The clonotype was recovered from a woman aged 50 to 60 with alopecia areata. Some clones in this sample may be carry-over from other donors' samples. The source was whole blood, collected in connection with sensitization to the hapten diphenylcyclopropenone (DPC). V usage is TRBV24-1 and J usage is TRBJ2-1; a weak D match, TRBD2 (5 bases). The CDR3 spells CATSDSSKHEQFF. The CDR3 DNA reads TGTGCCACCAGTGACTCTAGCAAGCATGAGCAGTTCTTC.